These 19 T cell receptor beta chains originate from one sample sequenced in a study of a mutant IDH1 vaccine in newly diagnosed glioma. Their target antigens are unknown. Stated time point: week 5, during vaccination. All doses held 300 ug of mutant IDH1 20-mer peptide, with topical imiquimod. The protocol was immunoSEQ multiplex PCR, while the TCRdb copy is restricted to in-frame clones and leaves out a portion. This sample has tens of thousands of clones; around three quarters occur once, and the top ten carry 5.5%. The input for sequencing was PBMCs, taken from a glioma patient whose treatment included an IDH1 peptide vaccine. The receptors shown here come from a man aged 35-49 years with glioma.

CDR3 sequence (DNA): TGTGCCTGGTCTCACACTCGGGCTGAAGCTTTCTTT. It codes for CAWSHTRAEAFF. The rearrangement joins TRBV30 to TRBJ1-1; no firm D call. V was shortened by 5 bases and J by 6 bases, with 13 bases between the two germline ends. In germline, CDR1 is GTSNPN, CDR2 SVGIG (reference sequence). This CDR3 contains 12 residues. Based on the CDR3 plus reference TRBV30 and TRBJ1-1, the full variable domain is SQTIHQWPATLVQPVGSPLSLECTVEGTSNPNLYWYRQAAGRGLQLLFYSVGIGQISSEVPQNLSASRPQDRQFILSSKKLLLSDSGFYLCAWSHTRAEAFFGQGTRLTVV.

This chain uses TRBV18 with TRBJ2-5; 8 nucleotides agree with TRBD1. There are 14 residues in the CDR3. CDR1 and CDR2 from the germline V gene are KGHSH and LQKENI. The V gene end was trimmed by 0 bases and the J gene end by 5 bases; junction bases not matched to a gene: 2. DNA of the CDR3: TGTGCCAGCTCACCACCCGGACAGGGCGAGACCCAGTACTTC. Amino acids: CASSPPGQGETQYF.

The CDR3 protein is CASSYGQGSYGYTF. The CDR3 nucleotides are TGTGCCAGCAGTTACGGCCAGGGGTCCTATGGCTACACCTTC. V and J are TRBV6-5 and TRBJ1-2; tentative D call: TRBD1 (6 bases). The germline CDR1 and CDR2 sequences are MNHEY and SVGAGI. This CDR3 comprises 14 residues. V was shortened by 2 bases and J by 4 bases, with 11 bases between the two germline ends.

The V call is TRBV2, the J call TRBJ2-6; possibly TRBD2 for D (5 bases). There are 17 residues in the CDR3. CDR1 and CDR2 (germline): SNHLY, FYNNEI. Trimming shortened V by 10 bases and J by 0 bases, and 19 bases separated the two germline ends. CDR3 bases: TGTGCCACCGAGTCGTTTCGTCGGGGCTCTGGGGCCAACGTCCTGACTTTC. It translates to CATESFRRGSGANVLTF.

The chain links TRBV2 to TRBJ2-3, with TRBD2 identical over 9 bases. Trimming took 4 bases from V and 4 from J; bases not matched to a gene: 6. The CDR3 extends over 15 amino acids. Germline V gives CDR1 SNHLY, CDR2 FYNNEI. The CDR3, as DNA: TGTGCCAGCAGTGGAGCGCGGGGGGGTTCAGATACGCAGTATTTT. Its translation is CASSGARGGSDTQYF.

This clone showed up just a few times. The chain joins TRBV18 to TRBJ2-2, with D possibly called TRBD1 or TRBD2 (5 bases each). Germline CDR1 is KGHSH and CDR2 is LQKENI. The CDR3 is 16 residues long. The ends were cut back, 2 bases at V and 4 bases at J, with 14 bases in the middle. The CDR3 bases are TGTGCCAGCTCACCAGATGTCTGGGGGAGCACCGGGGAGCTGTTTTTT. Protein sequence: CASSPDVWGSTGELFF. Complete variable domain (other parts from reference TRBV18 and TRBJ2-2): NAGVMQNPRHLVRRRGQEARLRCSPMKGHSHVYWYRQLPEEGLKFMVYLQKENIIDESGMPKERFSAEFPKEGPSILRIQQVVRGDSAAYFCASSPDVWGSTGELFFGEGSRLTVL.

This clone has a handful of counts. The rearrangement uses TRBV11-2 and TRBJ2-5; possibly TRBD2 for D (7 bases). The germline gives CDR1 SGHAT, CDR2 FQNNGV. There are 14 residues in the CDR3. V was pared by 5 bases and J by 6 bases, with 16 bases between. The CDR3 protein is CASSLGGALKTQYF. The CDR3 DNA follows: TGTGCCAGCAGCCTTGGGGGGGCCTTAAAGACCCAGTACTTC.

Comment on this clone: One end of the junction is discordant with germline, which a read error may explain. This chain uses TRBV6-5 with TRBJ1-2; D may be TRBD1 (5 bases). The CDR3 length is 15 residues. The germline gives CDR1 MNHEY, CDR2 SVGAGI. As DNA, the CDR3 is TGTGCCAGCAGCTACTCCCTGGGGGGAGACTATGGCTACACCTTC. Its protein product is CASSYSLGGDYGYTF.

This sequence joins TRBV5-1 and TRBJ2-7; D ambiguous. This CDR3 is built from 14 residues. V was shortened by 0 bases and J by 3 bases, with 10 bases between the two germline ends. Per the germline V gene, CDR1 is SGHRS and CDR2 is YFSETQ. CDR3: CASSLEDRDYEQYF. Here the CDR3 DNA reads TGCGCCAGCAGCTTGGAGGACCGAGACTACGAGCAGTACTTC.

This chain joins TRBV9 and TRBJ2-1, with 15 bases that match TRBD2. There are 15 residues in the CDR3. Germline values: CDR1 SGDLS, CDR2 YYNGEE. The J segment lost 6 bases and the V segment lost 4 bases, leaving 2 bases of the junction unmatched. Here the CDR3 reads CASSPGLAGGNEQFF. In DNA form, the CDR3 reads TGTGCCAGCAGCCCGGGACTAGCGGGGGGCAATGAGCAGTTCTTC.

In its sample, this clone was seen a few times. The chain is built from TRBV5-1 and TRBJ2-5; 11 nucleotides align to TRBD1. V was clipped by 3 bases and J by 0 bases; unmatched bases: 4. The CDR3 extends over 16 amino acids. The germline CDR1 and CDR2 sequences are SGHRS and YFSETQ. DNA for the CDR3: TGCGCCAGCAGCTCCGGGACAGGGGGGTACCAAGAGACCCAGTACTTC. This codes for CASSSGTGGYQETQYF.

The chain couples TRBV23-1 to TRBJ2-7, with D possibly matching TRBD2 (6 bases). TRBV23-1 is annotated as an ORF whose role is uncertain. Trimming stripped 4 bases from V and 2 bases from J, with 15 bases between. This CDR3 has 15 residues. The CDR3 sequence: CASSRPVGGAYEQYF. CDR3 bases: TGCGCCAGCAGTCGCCCTGTCGGCGGGGCCTACGAGCAGTACTTC.

The chain carries TRBV25-1 and TRBJ2-3; the D call may be TRBD1 or TRBD2 (6 bases each). Germline V CDR1 and CDR2: MGHDK, SYGVNS. V dropped 1 base and J dropped 2 bases, with 16 bases sitting between them. CDR3 length equals 17 residues. Here the CDR3 reads CASSEFGGGTYTDTQYF. In nucleotides, the CDR3 is TGTGCCAGCAGTGAATTCGGGGGTGGGACATACACAGATACGCAGTATTTT.

This rearrangement joins TRBV14 to TRBJ1-4, with TRBD1 identical over 9 bases. The junction had 6 bases not matched to a gene; V was cut back by 1 base and J by 0 bases. Germline V lookup: CDR1 SGHDN, CDR2 FVKESK. This CDR3 spans 18 amino acids. CDR3 sequence reads: CASSQGNRGPATNEKLFF. As DNA, the CDR3 is TGTGCCAGCAGCCAAGGAAACAGGGGGCCGGCAACTAATGAAAAACTGTTTTTT.

This clone showed up just a few times. The chain links TRBV19 to TRBJ1-2; possible D gene TRBD1, 5 bases. This CDR3 contains 14 residues. Germline-derived CDR1 and CDR2 are LNHDA and SQIVND (reference sequence). V was pared by 5 bases and J by 2 bases, with 12 bases between. The CDR3 region is CASSPGAGNYGYTF. CDR3 DNA sequence: TGTGCCAGTAGTCCCGGGGCAGGGAACTATGGCTACACCTTC.

This clone has just one count. V gene TRBV6-6 combines with J gene TRBJ1-2; TRBD1 aligns across 11 bases. After removal of 5 bases from V and 2 bases from J, the junction contained 7 bases not matched to a gene. This CDR3 comprises 16 residues. Per germline, CDR1 MNHNY and CDR2 SVGAGI (reference sequence). The CDR3 protein is CASSNPDRGLNYGYTF. In nucleotides, the CDR3 is TGTGCCAGCAGTAACCCGGACAGGGGGCTCAACTATGGCTACACCTTC.

This chain uses TRBV7-2 with TRBJ1-6; D is perhaps TRBD1 (6 bases). Germline V lookup: CDR1 SGHTA, CDR2 FQGNSA. The CDR3 is 19 residues long. The V end lost 1 base, the J end lost 0 bases, and 16 bases lay between the germline ends. CDR3 nucleotides: TGTGCCAGCAGCTTAGGGGCTACAGGGTTCAACTCCTATAATTCACCCCTCCACTTT. It translates to CASSLGATGFNSYNSPLHF.

The chain uses TRBV4-1 and TRBJ1-4; 7 positions match TRBD1. Germline assignment: CDR1 MGHRA and CDR2 YSYEKL. The trim removed 1 base at V and 8 bases at J, leaving 4 bases unmatched. The CDR3 covers 14 residues. The chain's CDR3 is CASSQVGQAEKLFF. CDR3 nucleotides: TGCGCCAGCAGCCAAGTCGGACAGGCGGAAAAACTGTTTTTT.

The chain joins TRBV6-6 to TRBJ1-5, with D maybe TRBD1 (5 bases). Per germline, CDR1 MNHNY and CDR2 SVGAGI (reference sequence). The CDR3 length is 12 residues. V was cut by 2 bases and J by 6 bases, with 5 bases left in between. The CDR3, as DNA: TGTGCCAGCAGTTACGGGGGTCAGCCCCAGCATTTT. It specifies CASSYGGQPQHF.